This T cell receptor (beta chain) originates from a study of blood T cells in healthy people across ages (dated by TCRdb to the mid-2010s). Concerning the study at large: Template switching captured roughly one uniquely barcoded TCR beta cDNA molecule per two T cells in model experiments. To track age-related changes in TCR beta repertoire diversity, the study relied on deep sequencing normalized with unique cDNA molecular identifiers. The donors were split into four age groups: young (average roughly 15 years), middle-aged (over 35), aged (more than 60) and long-lived (roughly 86). To avoid experimental bias, donors of different ages were spread randomly across the sequencing lanes. For two donors (one aged 18 to 29 and one aged 80 or older), the study analyzed two additional independent replicas of 1 million unique cDNA reads from the same blood draw. The paper as a whole reports these results and caveats: Compared with the aged group, the long-lived group had more naive CD4+ T cells, fewer expanded clones and increased TCR diversity, suggesting age selection. The percentage of naive T cells measured by flow cytometry correlated strongly with observed TCR beta diversity. Observed TCR beta diversity per million T cells fell roughly linearly with age, and a significant reduction was already apparent by age about 43. Because the CMV infection status of the donors was unknown, age-related changes in expanded clonotypes may potentially have been confounded. Total diversity estimates from one million sequenced T cells were considered lower bounds and underestimates. Bulk unsorted PBMC profiling prevented conclusive comparison of naive and antigen-experienced compartments.

The library was built by means of 5' RACE. For sequencing, an Illumina HiSeq 2500 was employed. A second PCR of about 6 to 12 cycles was performed with a sample-barcoded 5' primer and a J-beta primer mix. A template-switch 5' adaptor carrying 12 random nucleotides introduced a unique molecular identifier onto each TCR beta cDNA molecule. Each sample yielded at least 2.5 million CDR3-containing paired-end reads. First-strand cDNA synthesis was performed from all RNA using the Mint cDNA synthesis kit, with priming by a TRBC-specific oligonucleotide. After uracil-DNA glycosylase treatment, a first 18-cycle PCR used universal primers M1SS and BC2_uni_R on all cDNA. The study's processing was this. For normalization, 1 million high-quality reads were randomly selected from each sample, with every read carrying a distinct molecular identifier. Instead of being binned into consensus sequences, reads that shared molecular identifiers were thrown out. MiTCR, run with a Q25 quality threshold and the strictest error-elimination algorithm, handled CDR3 identification, clonotype clustering and error correction. Lower-bound total TCR beta diversity was estimated with a nonparametric unseen species model using Euler transformation. The public reads were reprocessed in TCRdb via fastp at Q25 and MiXCR, keeping in-frame beta chains. A single entry per CDR3 protein holds the most common genes and DNA from its merged rows. The V and J calls here are based on TCRdb, not the publication. The sample profile shows around 1.5 million distinct CDR3 sequences; about 40% of them were found once. The ten largest clones represent roughly 7.7% of the sample.

Note on this clonotype: No antigen is known for it. The record has no base qualities; no much larger clone is one base away.

The 39 donors, aged about 6 to 95 years, were systemically healthy Caucasian individuals from Russia. About 9.6 milliliters of peripheral blood were collected from each donor into EDTA-treated Vacutainer tubes. Ficoll-Paque density-gradient centrifugation was used to isolate PBMCs, with at least 6 million per sample. Total RNA, at least 6 micrograms per sample, was extracted from PBMCs with Trizol reagent. For every donor, flow cytometry on a PBMC aliquot measured the percentage of naive CD45RAhigh/CD27high T cells. Sequencing input: blood. The TCR sequence derives from a woman aged 18-29 years in good health.

The sequenced DNA: TGTGCCAGCAGTCCCTCAGGGGATCCCTTGTATACGCAGTATTTT. Its protein product is CASSPSGDPLYTQYF. The rearranged segments are TRBV12-3 or TRBV12-4 and TRBJ2-3; D gene: possibly TRBD1, on 6 matching bases. From its cysteine to its phenylalanine, the CDR3 spans 15 amino acids. Kept here is only the CDR3 DNA, which spans 45 bases and is read in frame from base 1. V lost 5 bases and J lost 7 bases; the stretch between them is 19 bases long.